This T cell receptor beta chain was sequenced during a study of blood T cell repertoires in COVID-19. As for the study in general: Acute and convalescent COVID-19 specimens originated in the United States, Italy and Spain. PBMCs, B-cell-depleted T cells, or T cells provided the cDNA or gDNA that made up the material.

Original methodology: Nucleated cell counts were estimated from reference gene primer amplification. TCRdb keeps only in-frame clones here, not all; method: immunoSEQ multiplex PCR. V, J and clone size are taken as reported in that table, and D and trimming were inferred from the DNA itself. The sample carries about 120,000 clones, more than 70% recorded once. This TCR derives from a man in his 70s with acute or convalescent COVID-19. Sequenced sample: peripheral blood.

CDR3 sequence (DNA): TGTGCCAGCCTCTGGTGGGGAGCGGAGGAAGATACGCAGTATTTT. This translates into CASLWWGAEEDTQYF. This rearrangement joins TRBV5-5 to TRBJ2-3, with D tentatively TRBD2 (5 bases). Germline values: CDR1 SGHKS, CDR2 YYEKEE (reference sequence). The V end was cut by 7 bases, the J end by 5 bases, with 20 bases between. CDR3 length: 15 residues.